The 19 T cell receptor beta chains below come from one sample, sequenced in a study of T cell responses to AZD1222 COVID-19 vaccine. The repertoire was sequenced with immunoSEQ multiplex PCR; TCRdb's copy has only in-frame clones and lacks some. Of 110,000 to 150,000 clones in the sample, 92% are singletons; the top ten hold roughly 3%. Specimen: peripheral blood, collected 28 days after the second AZD1222 dose. Receptors were obtained from an adult who received the AZD1222 COVID-19 vaccine.

The count of this clone is one. The V call is TRBV21-1, the J call TRBJ2-3; the DNA was not used to check the table's D call, TRBD2. TRBV21-1 is shown as a pseudogene. This CDR3 spans 15 amino acids. This CDR3 reads CASSTPGVGADTQYF. The CDR3 coding sequence is TGTGCCAGCAGCACCCCGGGGGTTGGGGCAGATACGCAGTATTTT.

This chain links TRBV9 with TRBJ2-1, with TRBD2 matching over 8 bases. The V and J ends lost 1 base and 9 bases, in that order; junction bases with no gene match: 9. The germline CDR1 and CDR2 sequences are SGDLS and YYNGEE. CDR3 length: 15 amino acids. The CDR3 here is CASSVTSGALGEQFF. CDR3 DNA sequence: TGTGCCAGCAGCGTAACTAGCGGAGCCTTAGGTGAGCAGTTCTTC.

CDR3 in amino acids: CASSSGPSWGYTF. The DNA of the CDR3 is TGTGCCAGCAGCTCCGGTCCGTCGTGGGGCTACACCTTC. The gene calls are TRBV11-2 and TRBJ1-2, with D uncertain. Germline assignment: CDR1 SGHAT and CDR2 FQNNGV. The CDR3 consists of 13 residues. V lost 4 bases to trimming and J lost 8 bases, with 14 bases between them.

The V and J genes are TRBV28 and TRBJ2-3; 9 bases are shared with TRBD2. Germline V gene data show CDR1 as MDHEN and CDR2 as SYDVKM. V lost 5 bases and J lost 3; bases outside the gene matches: 12. This CDR3 spans 17 amino acids. The CDR3: CASSLASGNERTDTQYF. The DNA of the CDR3 is TGTGCCAGCAGTCTTGCTAGCGGGAATGAGAGGACAGATACGCAGTATTTT.

The rearrangement joins TRBV28 to TRBJ1-2; tentatively, D is TRBD1 (5 bases). The CDR3 extends over 18 amino acids. Trimming left V 10 bases short and J 0 bases short, with 27 bases between. Germline CDR1 MDHEN, CDR2 SYDVKM. The CDR3 DNA reads as TGTGCCACCGCTGATGGGGGGAGCCGGGGGACTACTAACTATGGCTACACCTTC. As protein: CATADGGSRGTTNYGYTF.

The CDR3 protein is CASTQSGTNEQFF. The DNA for the CDR3 is TGTGCCAGCACCCAGTCCGGGACCAATGAGCAGTTCTTC. The chain combines TRBV6-5 with TRBJ2-1; D could derive from TRBD1 or TRBD2 (5 bases each). V was pared by 7 bases and J by 6 bases, with 13 bases between. The CDR3 loop spans 13 amino acids. From germline, CDR1 is MNHEY and CDR2 SVGAGI.

The chain carries TRBV6-4 and TRBJ2-3, with 7 nucleotides matching TRBD2. In germline, CDR1 is MRHNA, CDR2 SNTAGT. The ends lost 6 bases at V and 3 bases at J; junction bases unmatched: 9. This CDR3 is built from 15 residues. This CDR3 is CASSPTSATTDTQYF. In nucleotides, the CDR3 is TGTGCCAGCAGCCCAACTAGCGCGACTACAGATACGCAGTATTTT.

This clone was seen more than once but under ten times. The gene calls are TRBV6-4 and TRBJ2-1, with TRBD2 as a possible D gene (5 bases). The CDR3 covers 14 residues. CDR1 and CDR2 (germline): MRHNA, SNTAGT. V gave up 0 bases and J gave up 4 bases, with 7 bases separating them. Written as DNA, the CDR3 is TGTGCCAGCAGTGACTCAGCGGAGTACAATGAGCAGTTCTTC. Its translation is CASSDSAEYNEQFF.

The chain carries TRBV6-5 and TRBJ2-6, with 7 nucleotides matching TRBD1. The V gene's germline CDR1 is MNHEY and CDR2 SVGAGI. The CDR3 is made up of 15 amino acids. With V trimmed by 6 bases and J by 0 bases, 2 bases remained unmatched. The CDR3 region is CASSRDSSGANVLTF. The CDR3 DNA reads TGTGCCAGCAGCAGGGACAGCTCTGGGGCCAACGTCCTGACTTTC.

The chain employs TRBV6-5 and TRBJ2-1; D call uncertain. V lost 2 bases to trimming and J lost 3 bases, with 8 bases between them. This CDR3 region has 14 residues. CDR1 and CDR2 from the germline V gene are MNHEY and SVGAGI. CDR3 in amino acids: CASSYLSSYNEQFF. The CDR3 DNA reads TGTGCCAGCAGTTACCTGTCCAGCTACAATGAGCAGTTCTTC.

This chain joins TRBV7-8 and TRBJ1-2, with a weak D call TRBD1 (5 bases). The V gene lost 1 base and the J gene lost 2 bases, with 11 bases spanning the gap. Germline V gene data show CDR1 as SGHVS and CDR2 as FQNEAQ. This CDR3 region has 15 residues. The DNA of the CDR3 is TGTGCCAGCAGCTTAGTGAGTGGGGCCAACTATGGCTACACCTTC. Translation: CASSLVSGANYGYTF. Full variable domain (rest looked up from reference TRBV7-8 and TRBJ1-2): GAGVSQSPRYKVAKRGQDVALRCDPISGHVSLFWYQQALGQGPEFLTYFQNEAQLDKSGLPSDRFFAERPEGSVSTLKIQRTQQEDSAVYLCASSLVSGANYGYTFGSGTRLTVV.

The J gene is TRBJ2-3, the V gene TRBV27; D is undetermined. V lost 7 bases to trimming and J lost 5 bases, with 7 bases between them. This CDR3 is 11 amino acids long. Germline assignment: CDR1 MNHEY and CDR2 SMNVEV (reference sequence). This CDR3 is CASTTGDTQYF. DNA for the CDR3: TGTGCCAGCACCACTGGAGATACGCAGTATTTT.

V and J are TRBV14 and TRBJ1-1; D is uncertain. This CDR3 has 14 residues. Between the trimmed V and J ends, which lost 1 base and 0 bases, there was a span of 6 bases. The V gene's germline CDR1 is SGHDN and CDR2 FVKESK. The CDR3 reads CASSQVGLNTEAFF. DNA for the CDR3: TGTGCCAGCAGCCAAGTAGGCCTGAACACTGAAGCTTTCTTT. Filled out from reference TRBV14 and TRBJ1-1, the complete variable domain reads EAGVTQFPSHSVIEKGQTVTLRCDPISGHDNLYWYRRVMGKEIKFLLHFVKESKQDESGMPNNRFLAERTGGTYSTLKVQPAELEDSGVYFCASSQVGLNTEAFFGQGTRLTVV.

The sample holds one count of this clone. The chain employs TRBV4-1 and TRBJ2-5; TRBD2 matches 8 bases. From germline, CDR1 is MGHRA and CDR2 YSYEKL. V lost 4 bases to trimming and J lost 6 bases; unmatched junction nucleotides: 7. The CDR3 loop spans 14 amino acids. The CDR3 region is CASSLGREGKTQYF. CDR3 nucleotide sequence: TGCGCCAGCAGCCTCGGCCGGGAGGGTAAGACCCAGTACTTC.

The CDR3 DNA is TGTGCCAGCAGCTTAACAAGAGACTCCTCATCCAATGAGCAGTTCTTC. Amino acid sequence: CASSLTRDSSSNEQFF. V usage is TRBV7-3 and J usage is TRBJ2-1; D gene unclear. Germline V gene sequence: CDR1 SGHTA, CDR2 FQGTGA. The germline V and J ends were trimmed by 0 bases and 6 bases, with 15 bases remaining between them. The CDR3 covers 16 residues.

The chain uses TRBV7-9 and TRBJ2-7; 10 positions agree with TRBD1. The CDR3 sequence is 14 residues long. J lost 5 bases, V lost 3 bases, and 4 bases had no gene match. Germline CDR1 reads SEHNR; CDR2 reads FQNEAQ (reference sequence). This CDR3 reads CASSLGQGRDEQYF. DNA of the CDR3: TGTGCCAGCAGCTTGGGACAGGGGAGGGACGAGCAGTACTTC.

The V call is TRBV6-5, the J call TRBJ2-1, with 9 bases aligning to TRBD1. Germline CDR1 is MNHEY and CDR2 is SVGAGI. There are 15 residues in the CDR3. J gave up 7 bases and V 0 bases, and 4 bases lay outside the gene matches. The CDR3 region has the DNA TGTGCCAGCAGTTACTCGCGGACAGGGGTTAATGAGCAGTTCTTC. Its protein is CASSYSRTGVNEQFF.

V is TRBV6-2 or TRBV6-3 and J is TRBJ2-3; 8 bases map to TRBD2. Germline loops: CDR1 MNHEY, CDR2 SVGEGT. V shed 5 bases, J shed 4 bases, and the junction held 5 bases outside the gene matches. The CDR3 totals 14 residues. The CDR3 coding sequence is TGTGCCAGCAGTACCGGGACTAGTTCAGATACGCAGTATTTT. Protein sequence: CASSTGTSSDTQYF.

The sample holds a few counts of this clone. The chain combines TRBV2 with TRBJ1-4; tentative D call: TRBD1 (6 bases). The germline V gene has CDR1 SNHLY and CDR2 FYNNEI. Trimming shortened V by 7 bases and J by 5 bases, and 11 bases separated the two germline ends. The CDR3 extends over 13 amino acids. CDR3 DNA sequence: TGTGCCAGCATGGGGGCGCGGAATGAAAAACTGTTTTTT. Amino acids: CASMGARNEKLFF.